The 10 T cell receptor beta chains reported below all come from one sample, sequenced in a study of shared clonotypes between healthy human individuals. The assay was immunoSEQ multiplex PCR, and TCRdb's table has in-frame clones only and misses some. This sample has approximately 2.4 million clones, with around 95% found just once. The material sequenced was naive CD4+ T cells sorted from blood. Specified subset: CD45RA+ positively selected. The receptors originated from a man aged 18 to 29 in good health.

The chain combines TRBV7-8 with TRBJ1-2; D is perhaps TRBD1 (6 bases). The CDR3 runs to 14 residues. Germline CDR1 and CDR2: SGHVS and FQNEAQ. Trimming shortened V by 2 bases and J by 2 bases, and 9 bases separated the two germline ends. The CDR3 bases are TGTGCCAGCAGCTTAAACAGGGCCAACTATGGCTACACCTTC. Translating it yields CASSLNRANYGYTF.

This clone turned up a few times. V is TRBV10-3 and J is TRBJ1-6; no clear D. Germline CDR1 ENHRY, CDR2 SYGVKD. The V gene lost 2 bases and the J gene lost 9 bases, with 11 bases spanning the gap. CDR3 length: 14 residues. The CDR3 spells CAISEGDFGSPLHF. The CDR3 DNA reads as TGTGCCATCAGTGAGGGTGACTTTGGTTCACCCCTCCACTTT.

Written as DNA, the CDR3 is TGCGCCAGCAGCGCTGCAGAATCACCGAATTCACCCCTCCACTTT. Amino acid sequence: CASSAAESPNSPLHF. The rearrangement uses TRBV5-1 and TRBJ1-6; D gene ambiguous. CDR3 length equals 15 residues. Trimming left V 4 bases short and J 7 bases short, with 15 bases between. Germline V CDR1 and CDR2: SGHRS, YFSETQ.

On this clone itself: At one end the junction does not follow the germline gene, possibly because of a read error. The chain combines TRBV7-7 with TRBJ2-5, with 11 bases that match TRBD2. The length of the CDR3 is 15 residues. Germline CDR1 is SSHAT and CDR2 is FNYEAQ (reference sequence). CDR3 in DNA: TGTGCTAGCAGGAGACTAGCGGGGAGCCAAGAGACCCAGTACTTC. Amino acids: CASRRLAGSQETQYF.

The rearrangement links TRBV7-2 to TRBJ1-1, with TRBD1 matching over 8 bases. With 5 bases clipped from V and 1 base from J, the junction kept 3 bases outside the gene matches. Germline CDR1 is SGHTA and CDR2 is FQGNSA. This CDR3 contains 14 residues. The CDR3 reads CASSQGTGNTEAFF. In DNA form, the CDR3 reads TGTGCCAGCAGCCAAGGGACAGGGAACACTGAAGCTTTCTTT. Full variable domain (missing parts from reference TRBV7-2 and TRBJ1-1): GAGVSQSPSNKVTEKGKDVELRCDPISGHTALYWYRQSLGQGLEFLIYFQGNSAPDKSGLPSDRFSAERTGGSVSTLTIQRTQQEDSAVYLCASSQGTGNTEAFFGQGTRLTVV.

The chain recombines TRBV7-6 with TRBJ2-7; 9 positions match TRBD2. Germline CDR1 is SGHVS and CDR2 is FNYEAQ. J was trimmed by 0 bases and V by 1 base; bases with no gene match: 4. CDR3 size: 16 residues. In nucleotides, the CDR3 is TGTGCCAGCAGCTTAGGGGCTAGCGGGGCCTCCTACGAGCAGTACTTC. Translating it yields CASSLGASGASYEQYF.

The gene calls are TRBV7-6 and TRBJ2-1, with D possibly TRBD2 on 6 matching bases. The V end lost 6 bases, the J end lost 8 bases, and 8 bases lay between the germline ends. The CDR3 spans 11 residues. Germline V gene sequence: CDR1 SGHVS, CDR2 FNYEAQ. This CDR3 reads CASRRGDEQFF. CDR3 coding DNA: TGTGCCAGCAGACGCGGGGATGAGCAGTTCTTC.

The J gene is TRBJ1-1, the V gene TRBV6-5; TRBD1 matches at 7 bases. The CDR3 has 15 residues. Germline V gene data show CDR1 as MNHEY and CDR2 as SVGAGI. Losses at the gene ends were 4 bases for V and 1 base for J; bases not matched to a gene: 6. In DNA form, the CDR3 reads TGTGCCAGCAGTTTGACAGGGCCAACGAACACTGAAGCTTTCTTT. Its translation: CASSLTGPTNTEAFF.

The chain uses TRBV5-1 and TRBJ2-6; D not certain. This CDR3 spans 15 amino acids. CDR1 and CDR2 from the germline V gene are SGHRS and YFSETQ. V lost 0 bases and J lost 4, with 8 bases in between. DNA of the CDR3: TGCGCCAGCAGCTTGGACGAAGGAGGGGCCAACGTCCTGACTTTC. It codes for CASSLDEGGANVLTF.

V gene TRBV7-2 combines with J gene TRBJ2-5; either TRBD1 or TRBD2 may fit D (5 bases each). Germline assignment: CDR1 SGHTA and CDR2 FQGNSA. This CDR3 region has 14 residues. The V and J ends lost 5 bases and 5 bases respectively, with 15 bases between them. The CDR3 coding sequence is TGTGCCAGCAGCCTGGGGCCGACGGGGGAGACCCAGTACTTC. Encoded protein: CASSLGPTGETQYF. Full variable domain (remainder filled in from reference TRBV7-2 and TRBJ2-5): GAGVSQSPSNKVTEKGKDVELRCDPISGHTALYWYRQSLGQGLEFLIYFQGNSAPDKSGLPSDRFSAERTGGSVSTLTIQRTQQEDSAVYLCASSLGPTGETQYFGPGTRLLVL.